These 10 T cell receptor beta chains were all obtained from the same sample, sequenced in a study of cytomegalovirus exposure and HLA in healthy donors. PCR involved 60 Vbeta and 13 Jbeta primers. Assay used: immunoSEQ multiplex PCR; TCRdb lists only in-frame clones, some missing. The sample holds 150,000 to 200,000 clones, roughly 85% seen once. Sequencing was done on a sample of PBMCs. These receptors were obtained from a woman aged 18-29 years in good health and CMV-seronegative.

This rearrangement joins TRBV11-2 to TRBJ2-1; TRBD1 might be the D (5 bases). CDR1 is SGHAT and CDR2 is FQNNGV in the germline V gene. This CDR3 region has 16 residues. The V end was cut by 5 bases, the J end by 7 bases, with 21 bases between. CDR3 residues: CASSAIIAQGRNEQFF. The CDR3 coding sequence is TGTGCCAGCAGCGCTATCATTGCTCAGGGTAGGAATGAGCAGTTCTTC.

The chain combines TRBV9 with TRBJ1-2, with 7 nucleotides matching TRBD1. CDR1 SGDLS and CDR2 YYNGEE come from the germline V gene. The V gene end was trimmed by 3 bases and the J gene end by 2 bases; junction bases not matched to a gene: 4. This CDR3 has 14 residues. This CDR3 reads CASSGPGQNYGYTF. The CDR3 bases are TGTGCCAGCAGCGGTCCGGGACAGAACTATGGCTACACCTTC.

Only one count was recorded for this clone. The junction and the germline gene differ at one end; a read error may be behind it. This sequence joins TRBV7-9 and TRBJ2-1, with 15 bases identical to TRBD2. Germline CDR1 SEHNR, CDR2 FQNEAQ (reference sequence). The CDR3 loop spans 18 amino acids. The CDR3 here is CSSSSPPGLAGGIDEQFF. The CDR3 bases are TGTTCCAGCAGCTCTCCTCCGGGACTAGCGGGAGGTATCGATGAGCAGTTCTTC.

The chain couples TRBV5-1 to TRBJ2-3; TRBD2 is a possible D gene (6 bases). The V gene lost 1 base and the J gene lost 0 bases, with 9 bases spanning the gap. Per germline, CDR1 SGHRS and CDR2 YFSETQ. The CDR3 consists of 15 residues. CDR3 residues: CASSLPRESTDTQYF. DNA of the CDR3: TGCGCCAGCAGCTTGCCCCGGGAGAGCACAGATACGCAGTATTTT.

The CDR3 is CASSPAPSGRFEQFF. Here the CDR3 DNA reads TGTGCCAGTAGTCCCGCCCCTAGCGGGAGGTTTGAGCAGTTCTTC. The V and J genes are TRBV19 and TRBJ2-1; 11 nucleotides agree with TRBD2. The germline V gene encodes CDR1 LNHDA and CDR2 SQIVND (reference sequence). The CDR3 length is 15 residues. V lost 5 bases, J lost 9 bases, and 9 bases stayed unmatched. Based on the CDR3 plus reference TRBV19 and TRBJ2-1, the full variable domain is DGGITQSPKYLFRKEGQNVTLSCEQNLNHDAMYWYRQDPGQGLRLIYYSQIVNDFQKGDIAEGYSVSREKKESFPLTVTSAQKNPTAFYLCASSPAPSGRFEQFFGPGTRLTVL.

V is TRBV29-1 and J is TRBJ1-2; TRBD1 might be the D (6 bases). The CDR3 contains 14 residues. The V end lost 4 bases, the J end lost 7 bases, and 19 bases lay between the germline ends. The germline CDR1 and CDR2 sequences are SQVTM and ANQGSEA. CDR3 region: CSVGVGGPGGGYTF. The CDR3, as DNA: TGCAGCGTTGGGGTTGGGGGCCCTGGCGGTGGCTACACCTTC.

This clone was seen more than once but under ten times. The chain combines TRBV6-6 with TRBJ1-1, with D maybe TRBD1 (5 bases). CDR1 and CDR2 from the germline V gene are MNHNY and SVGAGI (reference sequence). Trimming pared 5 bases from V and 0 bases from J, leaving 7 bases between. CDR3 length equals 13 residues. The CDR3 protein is CASSLQVNTEAFF. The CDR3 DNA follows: TGTGCCAGCAGTCTACAGGTGAACACTGAAGCTTTCTTT.

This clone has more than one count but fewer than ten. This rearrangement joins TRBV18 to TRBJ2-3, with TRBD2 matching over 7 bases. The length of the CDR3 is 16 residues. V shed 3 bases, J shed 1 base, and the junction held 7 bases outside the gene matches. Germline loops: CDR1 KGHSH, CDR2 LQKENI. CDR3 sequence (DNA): TGTGCCAGCTCACCGTTCGGGGGAGGGGGCACAGATACGCAGTATTTT. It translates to CASSPFGGGGTDTQYF.

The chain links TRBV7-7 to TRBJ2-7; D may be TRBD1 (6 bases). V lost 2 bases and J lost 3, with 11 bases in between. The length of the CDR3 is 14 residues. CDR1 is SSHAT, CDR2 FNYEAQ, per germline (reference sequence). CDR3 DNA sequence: TGTGCCAGCAGCTTAATGGCAGGGGACTACGAGCAGTACTTC. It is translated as CASSLMAGDYEQYF.

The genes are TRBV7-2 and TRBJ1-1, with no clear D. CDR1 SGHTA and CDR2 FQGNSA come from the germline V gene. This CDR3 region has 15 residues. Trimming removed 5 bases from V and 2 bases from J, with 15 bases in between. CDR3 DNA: TGTGCCAGCAGCGGAGGGTCAGGTCTCAACACTGAAGCTTTCTTT. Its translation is CASSGGSGLNTEAFF.